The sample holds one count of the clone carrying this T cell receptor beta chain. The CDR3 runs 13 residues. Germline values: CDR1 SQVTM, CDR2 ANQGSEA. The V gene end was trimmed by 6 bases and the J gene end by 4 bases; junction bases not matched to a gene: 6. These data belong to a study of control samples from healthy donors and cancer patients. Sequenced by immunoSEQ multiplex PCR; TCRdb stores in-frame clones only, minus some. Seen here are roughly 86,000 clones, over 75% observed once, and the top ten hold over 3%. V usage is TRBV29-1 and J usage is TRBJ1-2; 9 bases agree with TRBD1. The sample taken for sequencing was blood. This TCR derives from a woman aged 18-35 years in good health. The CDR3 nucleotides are TGCAGCGTCTATACAGGGGGCCCCTATGGCTACACCTTC. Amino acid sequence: CSVYTGGPYGYTF.